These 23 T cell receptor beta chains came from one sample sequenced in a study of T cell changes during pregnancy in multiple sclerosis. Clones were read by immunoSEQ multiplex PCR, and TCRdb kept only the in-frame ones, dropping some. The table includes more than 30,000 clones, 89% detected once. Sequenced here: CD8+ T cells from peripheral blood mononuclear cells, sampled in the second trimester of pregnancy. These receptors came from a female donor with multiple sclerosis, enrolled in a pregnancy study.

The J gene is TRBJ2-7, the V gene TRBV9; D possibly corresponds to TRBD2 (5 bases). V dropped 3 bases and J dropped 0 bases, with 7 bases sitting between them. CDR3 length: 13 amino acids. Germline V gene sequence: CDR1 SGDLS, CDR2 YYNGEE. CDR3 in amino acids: CASSGTPSYEQYF. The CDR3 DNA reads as TGTGCCAGCAGCGGGACTCCCTCCTACGAGCAGTACTTC.

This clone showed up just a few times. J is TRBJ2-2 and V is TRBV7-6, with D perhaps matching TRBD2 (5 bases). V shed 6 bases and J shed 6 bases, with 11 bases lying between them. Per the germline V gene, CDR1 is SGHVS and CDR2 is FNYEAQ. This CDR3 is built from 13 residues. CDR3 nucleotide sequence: TGTGCCAGCAGACCTAGCTACCCCGGGGAGCTGTTTTTT. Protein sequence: CASRPSYPGELFF.

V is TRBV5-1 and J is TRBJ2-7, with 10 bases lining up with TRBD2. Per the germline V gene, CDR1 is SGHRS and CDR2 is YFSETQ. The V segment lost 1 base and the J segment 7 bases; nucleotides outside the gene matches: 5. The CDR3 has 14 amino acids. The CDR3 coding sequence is TGCGCCAGCAGCTTGCGCCTAGCGGGAGAAGAGCAGTACTTC. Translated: CASSLRLAGEEQYF.

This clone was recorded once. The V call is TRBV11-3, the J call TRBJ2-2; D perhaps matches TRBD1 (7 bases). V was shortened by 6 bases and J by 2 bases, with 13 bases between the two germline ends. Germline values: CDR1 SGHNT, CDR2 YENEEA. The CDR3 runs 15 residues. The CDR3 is CASRTGDSNTGELFF. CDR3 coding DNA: TGTGCCAGCAGGACGGGGGACAGTAACACCGGGGAGCTGTTTTTT.

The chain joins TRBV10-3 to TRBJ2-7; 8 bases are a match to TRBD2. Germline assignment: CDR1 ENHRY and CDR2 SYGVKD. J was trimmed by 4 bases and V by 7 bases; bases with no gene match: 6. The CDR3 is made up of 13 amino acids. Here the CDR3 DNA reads TGTGCCATCAAGCGGGAGCTTGGGTACGAGCAGTACTTC. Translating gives CAIKRELGYEQYF.

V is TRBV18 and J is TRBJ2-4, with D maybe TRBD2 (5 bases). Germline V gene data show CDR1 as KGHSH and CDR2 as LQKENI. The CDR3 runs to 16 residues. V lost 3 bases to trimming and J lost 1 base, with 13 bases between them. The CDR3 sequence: CASSPQIRGAKNIQYF. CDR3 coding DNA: TGTGCCAGCTCACCGCAGATTCGAGGGGCCAAAAACATTCAGTACTTC.

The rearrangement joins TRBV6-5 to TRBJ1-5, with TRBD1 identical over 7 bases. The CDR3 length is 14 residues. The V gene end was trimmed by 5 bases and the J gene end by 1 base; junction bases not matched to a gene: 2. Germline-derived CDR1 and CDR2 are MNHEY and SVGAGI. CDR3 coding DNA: TGTGCCAGCAGTCCGGACAGGAGCAATCAGCCCCAGCATTTT. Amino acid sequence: CASSPDRSNQPQHF.

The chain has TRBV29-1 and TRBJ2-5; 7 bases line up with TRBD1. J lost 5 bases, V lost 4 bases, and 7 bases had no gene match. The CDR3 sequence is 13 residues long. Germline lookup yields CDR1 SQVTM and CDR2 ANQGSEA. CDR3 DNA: TGCAGCGTTGTTAGGGGGCAAGGGGAGACCCAGTACTTC. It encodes CSVVRGQGETQYF.

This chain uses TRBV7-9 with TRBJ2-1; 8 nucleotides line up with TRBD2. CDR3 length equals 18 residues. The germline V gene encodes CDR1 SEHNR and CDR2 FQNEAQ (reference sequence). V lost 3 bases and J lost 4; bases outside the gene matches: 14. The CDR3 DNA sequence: TGTGCCAGCAGCTTTGTCCCGACTAGCGAAAAAGGATACAATGAGCAGTTCTTC. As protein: CASSFVPTSEKGYNEQFF.

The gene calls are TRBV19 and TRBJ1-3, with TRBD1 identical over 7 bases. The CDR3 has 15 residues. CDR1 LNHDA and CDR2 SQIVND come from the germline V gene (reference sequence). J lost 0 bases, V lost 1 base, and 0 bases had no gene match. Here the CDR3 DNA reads TGTGCCAGTAGTATAGCAGGGGGCTCTGGAAACACCATATATTTT. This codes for CASSIAGGSGNTIYF.

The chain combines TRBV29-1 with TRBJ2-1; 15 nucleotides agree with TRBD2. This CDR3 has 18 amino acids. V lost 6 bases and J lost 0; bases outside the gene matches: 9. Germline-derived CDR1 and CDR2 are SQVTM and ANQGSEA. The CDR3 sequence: CSVTGLAGGPSSYNEQFF. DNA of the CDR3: TGCAGCGTCACGGGACTAGCGGGAGGCCCGAGCTCCTACAATGAGCAGTTCTTC.

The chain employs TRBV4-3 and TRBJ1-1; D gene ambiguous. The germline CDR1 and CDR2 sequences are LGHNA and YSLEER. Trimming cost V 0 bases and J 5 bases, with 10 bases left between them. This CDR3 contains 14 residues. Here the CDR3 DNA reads TGCGCCAGCAGCCAAGAGGTCAGTTATACTGAAGCTTTCTTT. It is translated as CASSQEVSYTEAFF.

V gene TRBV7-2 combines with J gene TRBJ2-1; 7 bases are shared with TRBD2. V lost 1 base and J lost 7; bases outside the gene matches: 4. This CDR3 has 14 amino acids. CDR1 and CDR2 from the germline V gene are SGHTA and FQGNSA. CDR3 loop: CASSLGGRGNEQFF. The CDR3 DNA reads TGTGCCAGCAGCTTAGGCGGGAGAGGTAATGAGCAGTTCTTC.

CDR3 coding DNA: TGTGCCAGCAGCTTAGGCCTAGCGGGAAGCTCCTACGAGCAGTACTTC. Residues: CASSLGLAGSSYEQYF. The chain recombines TRBV7-2 with TRBJ2-7, with 9 bases that match TRBD2. Germline CDR1 and CDR2: SGHTA and FQGNSA. The CDR3 spans 16 residues. Trimming took 1 base from V and 0 from J; bases not matched to a gene: 4.

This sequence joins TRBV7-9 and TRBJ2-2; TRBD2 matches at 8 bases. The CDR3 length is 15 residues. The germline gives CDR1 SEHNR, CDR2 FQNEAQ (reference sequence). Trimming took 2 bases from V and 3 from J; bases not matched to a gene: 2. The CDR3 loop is CASSLSGGDTGELFF. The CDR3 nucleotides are TGTGCCAGCAGCTTAAGCGGGGGTGACACCGGGGAGCTGTTTTTT. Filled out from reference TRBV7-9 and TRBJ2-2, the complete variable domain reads DTGVSQNPRHKITKRGQNVTFRCDPISEHNRLYWYRQTLGQGPEFLTYFQNEAQLEKSRLLSDRFSAERPKGSFSTLEIQRTEQGDSAMYLCASSLSGGDTGELFFGEGSRLTVL.

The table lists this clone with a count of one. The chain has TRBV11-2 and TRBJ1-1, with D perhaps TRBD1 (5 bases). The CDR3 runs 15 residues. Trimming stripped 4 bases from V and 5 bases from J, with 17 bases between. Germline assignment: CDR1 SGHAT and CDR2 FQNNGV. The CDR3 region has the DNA TGTGCCAGCAGCTCCAAGGACACGGGTGGAACTGAAGCTTTCTTT. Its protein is CASSSKDTGGTEAFF.

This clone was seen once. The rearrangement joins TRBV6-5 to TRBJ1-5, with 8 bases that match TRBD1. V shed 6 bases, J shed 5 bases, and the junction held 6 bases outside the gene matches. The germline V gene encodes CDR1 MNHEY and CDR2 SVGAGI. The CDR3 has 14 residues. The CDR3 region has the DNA TGTGCCAGCAGAAACAGGGGGGAGGATCAGCCCCAGCATTTT. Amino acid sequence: CASRNRGEDQPQHF.

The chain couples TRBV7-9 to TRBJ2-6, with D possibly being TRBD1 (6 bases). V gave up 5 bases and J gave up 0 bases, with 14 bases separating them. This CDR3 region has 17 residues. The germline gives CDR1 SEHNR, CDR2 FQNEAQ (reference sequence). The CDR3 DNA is TGTGCCAGCAGCCCCCCGAGGGGGTCCTCTGGGGCCAACGTCCTGACTTTC. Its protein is CASSPPRGSSGANVLTF.

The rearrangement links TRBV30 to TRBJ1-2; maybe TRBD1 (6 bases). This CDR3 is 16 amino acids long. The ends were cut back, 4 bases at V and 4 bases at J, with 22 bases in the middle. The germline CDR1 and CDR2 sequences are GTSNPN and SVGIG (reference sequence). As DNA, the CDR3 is TGTGCCTGGACCGCGGTGGAGGGAGGGGGTGCCTATGGCTACACCTTC. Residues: CAWTAVEGGGAYGYTF.

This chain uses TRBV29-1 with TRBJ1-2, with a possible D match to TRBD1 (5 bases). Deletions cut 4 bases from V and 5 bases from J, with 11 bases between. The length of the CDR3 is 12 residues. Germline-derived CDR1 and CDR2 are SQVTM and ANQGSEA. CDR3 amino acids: CSVGWTLYGYTF. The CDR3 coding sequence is TGCAGCGTTGGGTGGACATTGTATGGCTACACCTTC.

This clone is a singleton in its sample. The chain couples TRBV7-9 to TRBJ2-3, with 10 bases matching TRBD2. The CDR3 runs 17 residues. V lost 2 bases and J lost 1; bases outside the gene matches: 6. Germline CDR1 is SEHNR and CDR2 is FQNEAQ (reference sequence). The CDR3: CASSLIDGTSGTDTQYF. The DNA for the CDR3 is TGTGCCAGCAGCTTAATCGACGGGACTAGCGGCACAGATACGCAGTATTTT.

CDR3 DNA: TGTGCCAGTACCATCTATGGCGGACTAGCGGGGGGTAATGAGCAGTTCTTC. Translated, it gives CASTIYGGLAGGNEQFF. The rearrangement uses TRBV19 and TRBJ2-1, with TRBD2 identical over 14 bases. With 7 bases clipped from V and 7 bases from J, the junction kept 12 bases outside the gene matches. CDR1 and CDR2 from the germline V gene are LNHDA and SQIVND (reference sequence). The CDR3 loop spans 17 amino acids.

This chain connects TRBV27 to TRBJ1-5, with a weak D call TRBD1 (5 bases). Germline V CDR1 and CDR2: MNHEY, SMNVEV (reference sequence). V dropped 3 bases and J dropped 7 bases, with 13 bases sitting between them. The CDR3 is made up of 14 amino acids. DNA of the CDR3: TGTGCCAGCAGTTTGGGGGGACGCGGGCAGCCCCAGCATTTT. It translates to CASSLGGRGQPQHF.